This is a list of T cell receptor beta chains from one sample in a study of T cell repertoires in cytomegalovirus infection. TCRdb re-called the reads through MiXCR, storing one row per CDR3 protein. The sample consists of under 200,000 distinct CDR3 sequences, 17% of them appearing once. Sequencing was done on a sample of CD8+ T cells from PBMCs. These receptors all come from a human donor in good health (CMV status not recorded). Some clones in this sample may be carry-over from other donors' samples. The CDR3 runs from the conserved cysteine through the conserved F or W. The order of the fields is V gene, D gene, J gene, clone size, CDR3 DNA, CDR3 protein. D genes are given only for firm matches. Expanded clones are given a class, and other clones once, few, many or no size at all.

v_call: TRBV7-9
d_call: -
j_call: TRBJ1-1
clone_size: few
cdr3_nt: TGTGCCAGCAGCTTGGATGTGGGGGCCGTAAGTGGAGCTTTCTTT
cdr3_aa: CASSLDVGAVSGAFF

v_call: TRBV10-3
d_call: TRBD2
j_call: TRBJ2-1
clone_size: -
cdr3_nt: TGTGCCATCAGTGACCCTAAACTAGCGGGAGGCTACAATGAGCAGTTCTTC
cdr3_aa: CAISDPKLAGGYNEQFF

v_call: TRBV15
d_call: TRBD1
j_call: TRBJ1-2
clone_size: few
cdr3_nt: TGTGCCACCAGCGACAGACAGGGGAACTATGGCTACACCTTC
cdr3_aa: CATSDRQGNYGYTF

v_call: TRBV19
d_call: -
j_call: TRBJ1-5
clone_size: -
cdr3_nt: TGTGCCAGTAACTCTAACCGGGACCGGAGCAATCAGCCCCAGCATTTT
cdr3_aa: CASNSNRDRSNQPQHF

v_call: TRBV7-8
d_call: -
j_call: TRBJ2-4
clone_size: few
cdr3_nt: TGTGCCAGCAGCTCGGCGGGGACTGGTATCGGGTACTTC
cdr3_aa: CASSSAGTGIGYF

v_call: TRBV29-1
d_call: -
j_call: TRBJ1-1
clone_size: -
cdr3_nt: TGCAGCGTTGAAGATTTGGAGGGCGTGGAAGCTTTCTTT
cdr3_aa: CSVEDLEGVEAFF

v_call: TRBV7-3
d_call: -
j_call: TRBJ2-5
clone_size: few
cdr3_nt: TGTGCCAGCAGCTTAAATCTGGGCAGCGAAGAGACCCAGTACTTC
cdr3_aa: CASSLNLGSEETQYF

v_call: TRBV7-9
d_call: TRBD1
j_call: TRBJ2-1
clone_size: -
cdr3_nt: TGTGCCAGCAGCCCAACCCCCGGGACAGGGGGTAATGAGCAGTTCTTC
cdr3_aa: CASSPTPGTGGNEQFF

v_call: TRBV7-2
d_call: -
j_call: TRBJ2-5
clone_size: -
cdr3_nt: TGTGCCAGCACCCCCCCGGGGCCAGGAGAGACCCAGTACTTC
cdr3_aa: CASTPPGPGETQYF

v_call: TRBV28
d_call: TRBD1
j_call: TRBJ2-6
clone_size: -
cdr3_nt: TGTGCCAGCAGTTTAACTTACCGGGACAGGGGCTTAGGGGCCAACGTCCTGACTTTC
cdr3_aa: CASSLTYRDRGLGANVLTF

v_call: TRBV11-1
d_call: -
j_call: TRBJ2-1
clone_size: few
cdr3_nt: TGTGCCAGCAGCCCTAAAACTGGACACTACAATGAGCAGTTCTTC
cdr3_aa: CASSPKTGHYNEQFF

v_call: TRBV19
d_call: -
j_call: TRBJ1-2
clone_size: -
cdr3_nt: TGTGCCAGTTCCCTTGGGGCAGGGGATGGCTACACCTTC
cdr3_aa: CASSLGAGDGYTF

v_call: TRBV10-3
d_call: -
j_call: TRBJ2-7
clone_size: -
cdr3_nt: TGTGCCATCAGTGAGGACAGGAACGAGCAGTACTTC
cdr3_aa: CAISEDRNEQYF

v_call: TRBV4-3
d_call: -
j_call: TRBJ2-7
clone_size: -
cdr3_nt: TGCGCCAGCAGCCAAGAGGAGGCCGAGTACGAGCAGTACTTC
cdr3_aa: CASSQEEAEYEQYF

v_call: TRBV27
d_call: -
j_call: TRBJ2-2
clone_size: -
cdr3_nt: TGTGCCAGCAGTTTAAGTAGGGTTCGAACCGGGGAGCTGTTTTTT
cdr3_aa: CASSLSRVRTGELFF

v_call: TRBV7-2
d_call: -
j_call: TRBJ2-7
clone_size: -
cdr3_nt: TGTGCCAGCAGCCCCAGCACAGGGCCCCCCTACGAGCAGTACTTC
cdr3_aa: CASSPSTGPPYEQYF

v_call: TRBV10-3
d_call: -
j_call: TRBJ2-3
clone_size: -
cdr3_nt: TGTGCCATCAGTGAGTACTCGGAGAGCACAGATACGCAGTATTTT
cdr3_aa: CAISEYSESTDTQYF

v_call: TRBV6-1
d_call: -
j_call: TRBJ1-1
clone_size: -
cdr3_nt: TGTGCCAGCAGTGAAGTAGAATTCACTGAAGCTTTCTTT
cdr3_aa: CASSEVEFTEAFF

v_call: TRBV6-1
d_call: -
j_call: TRBJ2-1
clone_size: -
cdr3_nt: TGTGCCAGCACCAAAGGCGGGACGACCTACAATGAGCAGTTCTTC
cdr3_aa: CASTKGGTTYNEQFF

v_call: TRBV27
d_call: -
j_call: TRBJ1-1
clone_size: few
cdr3_nt: TGTGCCAGCAGTTCCCGGGGACCATCAGGGGCTTTCTTT
cdr3_aa: CASSSRGPSGAFF

v_call: TRBV28
d_call: -
j_call: TRBJ1-1
clone_size: -
cdr3_nt: TGTGCCAGCAGTTTTGGGGGACCCATGAACACTGAAGCTTTCTTT
cdr3_aa: CASSFGGPMNTEAFF

v_call: TRBV29-1
d_call: -
j_call: TRBJ2-1
clone_size: -
cdr3_nt: TGCAGCGTACAACCGGGATCCACCTACAATGAGCAGTTCTTC
cdr3_aa: CSVQPGSTYNEQFF

v_call: TRBV7-6
d_call: TRBD2
j_call: TRBJ2-7
clone_size: -
cdr3_nt: TGTGCCAGCAGCCATGGGGCGGGAGGATCCTACGAGCAGTACTTC
cdr3_aa: CASSHGAGGSYEQYF

v_call: TRBV7-8
d_call: -
j_call: TRBJ2-2
clone_size: many
cdr3_nt: TGTGCCAGCAGCTTACGCATGACCGGGGAGCTGTTTTTT
cdr3_aa: CASSLRMTGELFF

v_call: TRBV20-1
d_call: TRBD2
j_call: TRBJ2-7
clone_size: -
cdr3_nt: TGCAGTGCCAAGCCGCGGGGGAGAGACTACGAGCAGTACTTC
cdr3_aa: CSAKPRGRDYEQYF

v_call: TRBV10-3
d_call: TRBD1
j_call: TRBJ2-7
clone_size: few
cdr3_nt: TGTGCCATCAGTGAGGCAGGGGGTCCCTCCTACGAGCAGTACTTC
cdr3_aa: CAISEAGGPSYEQYF

v_call: TRBV6-6
d_call: -
j_call: TRBJ1-1
clone_size: few
cdr3_nt: TGTGCCAGCAGTTACTCGCTTGCAGGGGCGTACAGTGAAGCTTTCTTT
cdr3_aa: CASSYSLAGAYSEAFF

v_call: TRBV6-2/TRBV6-3
d_call: TRBD1
j_call: TRBJ2-2
clone_size: -
cdr3_nt: TGTGCCAGCAGTTGGCGCAGGGGGATTCCCGGGGAGCTGTTTTTT
cdr3_aa: CASSWRRGIPGELFF

v_call: TRBV7-2
d_call: TRBD2
j_call: TRBJ2-7
clone_size: -
cdr3_nt: TGTGCCAGCAGCTTAGGAGGTAGCGGGGGGGCATACGAGCAGTACTTC
cdr3_aa: CASSLGGSGGAYEQYF

v_call: TRBV7-6
d_call: TRBD2
j_call: TRBJ2-1
clone_size: many
cdr3_nt: TGTGCCAGCAGAGGACTAGCGGGGAGGGGGAATGAGCAGTTCTTC
cdr3_aa: CASRGLAGRGNEQFF

v_call: TRBV6-2/TRBV6-3
d_call: -
j_call: TRBJ2-1
clone_size: -
cdr3_nt: TGTGCCAGCAGTTACCGGGGGGCAGAGCAGTTCTTC
cdr3_aa: CASSYRGAEQFF

v_call: TRBV29-1
d_call: TRBD1
j_call: TRBJ2-1
clone_size: few
cdr3_nt: TGCAGCGCTGACAGGGGGGATTACAATGAGCAGTTCTTC
cdr3_aa: CSADRGDYNEQFF

v_call: TRBV4-3
d_call: TRBD2
j_call: TRBJ2-5
clone_size: -
cdr3_nt: TGCGCCAGCAGCCAAGATCGTGCGGGAGGCCCCTTGGAGACCCAGTACTTC
cdr3_aa: CASSQDRAGGPLETQYF

v_call: TRBV15
d_call: -
j_call: TRBJ2-7
clone_size: few
cdr3_nt: TGTGCCACCGCTGACAGAAGGAGGGATTCTTACGAGCAGTACTTC
cdr3_aa: CATADRRRDSYEQYF

v_call: TRBV4-1
d_call: -
j_call: TRBJ2-1
clone_size: few
cdr3_nt: TGCGCCAGCAGCCAAGGACCGGGACGCTACAATGAGCAGTTCTTC
cdr3_aa: CASSQGPGRYNEQFF

v_call: TRBV7-8
d_call: TRBD1
j_call: TRBJ1-2
clone_size: many
cdr3_nt: TGTGCCAGCACCCAAACCACAGGGGCGCTCCTCCCTAACTATGGCTACACCTTC
cdr3_aa: CASTQTTGALLPNYGYTF

v_call: TRBV7-2
d_call: -
j_call: TRBJ2-1
clone_size: -
cdr3_nt: TGTGCCAGCAGCTTAGCGATACGGTACAATGAGCAGTTCTTC
cdr3_aa: CASSLAIRYNEQFF

v_call: TRBV7-8
d_call: TRBD2
j_call: TRBJ2-7
clone_size: many
cdr3_nt: TGTGCCAGCAGCCGCCTAGCGGGGGGTGAATTGTACGAGCAGTACTTC
cdr3_aa: CASSRLAGGELYEQYF

v_call: TRBV7-2
d_call: -
j_call: TRBJ2-4
clone_size: few
cdr3_nt: TGTGCCAGCAGCCCTGTAGCGGCCACCAAAAACATTCAGTACTTC
cdr3_aa: CASSPVAATKNIQYF

v_call: TRBV7-2
d_call: TRBD1
j_call: TRBJ1-1
clone_size: many
cdr3_nt: TGTGCCAGCAGCTTAGGGGGACAGGGAACTGAAGCTTTCTTT
cdr3_aa: CASSLGGQGTEAFF